The text below deals with one T cell receptor beta chain. This sample was included in a study of blood T cell dynamics during melanoma immunotherapy. The sample's time point: week 3, after first cycle of checkpoint inhibitor. Samples come from before therapy and from week 3 after the first blockade cycle. V lost 1 base to trimming and J lost 0 bases, with 9 bases between them. This CDR3 comprises 15 residues. Germline CDR1 reads SGHTA; CDR2 reads FQGNSA. Some clones are missing from TCRdb's copy, which holds only in-frame ones; the method was immunoSEQ multiplex PCR. The data hold 4,000 to 5,000 clones, with more than 70% observed a single time.

J is TRBJ1-1 and V is TRBV7-2; no clear D. The receptor was derived from a human donor with melanoma. This specimen was blood, taken from a patient treated with checkpoint blockade. The CDR3 DNA reads as TGTGCCAGCAGCTTAGGACGGCTTATGAACACTGAAGCTTTCTTT. Its protein product is CASSLGRLMNTEAFF.